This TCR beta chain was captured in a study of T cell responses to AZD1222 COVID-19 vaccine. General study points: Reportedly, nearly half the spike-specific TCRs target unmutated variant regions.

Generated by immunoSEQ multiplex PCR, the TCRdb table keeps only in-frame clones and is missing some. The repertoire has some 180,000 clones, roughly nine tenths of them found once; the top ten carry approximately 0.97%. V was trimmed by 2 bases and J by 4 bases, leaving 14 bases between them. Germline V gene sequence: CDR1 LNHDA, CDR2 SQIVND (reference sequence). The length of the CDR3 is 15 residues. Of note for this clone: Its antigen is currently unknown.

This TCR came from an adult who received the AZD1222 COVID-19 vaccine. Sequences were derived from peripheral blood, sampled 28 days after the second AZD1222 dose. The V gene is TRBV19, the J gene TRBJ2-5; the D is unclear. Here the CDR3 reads CASSISPTARETQYF. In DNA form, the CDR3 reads TGTGCCAGTAGTATATCCCCCACGGCCCGAGAGACCCAGTACTTC.